Presented here are 31 T cell receptor beta chains from one specimen sequenced in a study of Ad26.COV2.S vaccination and SARS-CoV-2 variants. This table comes from immunoSEQ multiplex PCR, and its TCRdb copy is limited to in-frame clones, with some not included. Of 300,000 to 450,000 clones in the sample, around 83% are singletons; the top ten hold 3% to 4%. The sample's treatment: 15 to 20 received Ad26.COV2.S at low or high dose, single or two shots; about 5 received placebo; per-sample allocation not given. Samples came from day 63 after the first vaccine or placebo injection. Sequenced here: peripheral blood, sampled in a trial of Ad26.COV2.S vaccine versus placebo. The receptors stem from a person between 18 and 59 years old who received the Ad26.COV2.S COVID-19 vaccine or a placebo.

This clone came up once. The chain recombines TRBV6-1 with TRBJ1-2; D is unclear. The V and J ends lost 0 bases and 3 bases respectively, with 5 bases between them. The germline CDR1 and CDR2 sequences are MNHNS and SASEGT. This CDR3 has 13 residues. The CDR3 loop is CASSEASYYGYTF. The CDR3 DNA reads as TGTGCCAGCAGTGAAGCCAGCTACTATGGCTACACCTTC.

This rearrangement joins TRBV28 to TRBJ1-1; D call uncertain. CDR1 is MDHEN, CDR2 SYDVKM, per germline. The CDR3 contains 11 residues. V gave up 3 bases and J gave up 7 bases, with 6 bases separating them. CDR3: CASSFSREAFF. The CDR3 DNA sequence: TGTGCCAGCAGTTTCTCCCGTGAAGCTTTCTTT.

This clone was seen a single time. The chain recombines TRBV3-1 (or the pseudogene TRBV3-2) with TRBJ2-1; a possible D gene is TRBD1 (6 bases). The CDR3 is 13 residues long. CDR1 and CDR2 (germline): LGHDT, YNNKEL (reference sequence). Trimming removed 3 bases from V and 8 bases from J, with 11 bases in between. This chain's CDR3 is CASSHGQRDEQFF. CDR3 nucleotides: TGTGCCAGCAGCCATGGACAGAGGGATGAGCAGTTCTTC.

The V and J genes are TRBV2 and TRBJ1-2, with 7 bases that match TRBD1. This CDR3 is built from 13 residues. CDR1 and CDR2 (germline): SNHLY, FYNNEI. V shed 7 bases, J shed 4 bases, and the junction held 6 bases outside the gene matches. DNA of the CDR3: TGTGCCAGCATTCAGGGGGTTATCTATGGCTACACCTTC. Its translation: CASIQGVIYGYTF.

V and J are TRBV10-3 and TRBJ2-7; TRBD1 aligns across 9 bases. V dropped 8 bases and J dropped 6; count of bases not matched to a gene: 8. The CDR3 covers 13 residues. Germline V gene sequence: CDR1 ENHRY, CDR2 SYGVKD. In nucleotides, the CDR3 is TGTGCCATCCAAATGGACAGGGGAAGCGAGCAGTACTTC. As protein: CAIQMDRGSEQYF.

The chain couples TRBV7-6 to TRBJ2-7; 11 bases are shared with TRBD2. The CDR3 runs 15 residues. J gave up 6 bases and V 6 bases, and 10 bases lay outside the gene matches. Germline assignment: CDR1 SGHVS and CDR2 FNYEAQ. The CDR3 DNA reads as TGTGCCAGCAGTTTTATAGCGGGAGGGCCTGGCGAGCAGTACTTC. It codes for CASSFIAGGPGEQYF.

This chain links TRBV15 with TRBJ2-2, with 7 bases lining up with TRBD2. This CDR3 comprises 16 residues. The ends lost 5 bases at V and 5 bases at J; junction bases unmatched: 11. Germline values: CDR1 LNHNV, CDR2 YYDKDF (reference sequence). The CDR3 loop is CATSLSAGVRTGELFF. DNA for the CDR3: TGTGCCACCAGCCTTTCGGCGGGAGTAAGGACCGGGGAGCTGTTTTTT.

Comments on this clone: Within the sample, other DNA sequences also encode this same CDR3. The chain is built from TRBV6-5 and TRBJ2-7, with 10 bases aligning to TRBD1. The CDR3 spans 15 residues. CDR1 and CDR2 from the germline V gene are MNHEY and SVGAGI. The V segment lost 3 bases and the J segment 3 bases; nucleotides outside the gene matches: 5. The CDR3 nucleotides read TGTGCCAGCAGTTATCGGGACAGGGGAAACTACGAGCAGTACTTC. Translated: CASSYRDRGNYEQYF.

The CDR3 reads CARSRDRFPPGSYEQYF. In DNA, the CDR3 is TGCGCCAGATCCCGGGACAGGTTTCCCCCGGGCTCCTACGAGCAGTACTTC. This sequence joins TRBV23-1 and TRBJ2-7; TRBD1 agrees at 8 bases. Being an ORF, TRBV23-1 has a function that is uncertain. V was clipped by 9 bases and J by 0 bases; unmatched bases: 16. This CDR3 comprises 17 residues.

This clone was picked up a small number of times. The chain joins TRBV5-4 to TRBJ2-1; the D gene could be TRBD1 or TRBD2 (5 bases each). Deletions cut 6 bases from V and 4 bases from J, with 20 bases between. Germline CDR1 SGHNT, CDR2 YYREEE (reference sequence). The CDR3 loop spans 16 amino acids. This chain's CDR3 is CASTGNGRGVYNEQFF. CDR3 bases: TGTGCCAGCACCGGGAACGGTCGAGGGGTTTACAATGAGCAGTTCTTC.

The chain combines TRBV9 with TRBJ2-2; unclear D gene. The CDR3 is 13 amino acids. Germline CDR1 is SGDLS and CDR2 is YYNGEE. Deletions cut 4 bases from V and 1 base from J, with 5 bases between. In DNA, the CDR3 is TGTGCCAGCAGCTCCAGGAACACCGGGGAGCTGTTTTTT. This gives the protein CASSSRNTGELFF.

J is TRBJ1-3 and V is TRBV7-2, with D unresolved. The CDR3 extends over 14 amino acids. The germline CDR1 and CDR2 sequences are SGHTA and FQGNSA. Trimming removed 8 bases at V and 3 bases at J, with 14 bases between. CDR3 DNA: TGTGCCAGCCAAACTTGGGCAGGTGGAAACACCATATATTTT. Encoded protein: CASQTWAGGNTIYF.

The J gene is TRBJ2-7, the V gene TRBV12-5; 9 positions match TRBD1. V was pared by 5 bases and J by 3 bases, with 5 bases of the junction left unmatched. This CDR3 comprises 14 residues. CDR1 LGHNT and CDR2 FRNRAP come from the germline V gene. CDR3 protein: CASGLRQGVYEQYF. The CDR3, as DNA: TGTGCTAGTGGTCTAAGACAGGGGGTCTACGAGCAGTACTTC.

The rearrangement joins TRBV7-2 to TRBJ2-1; 7 bases agree with TRBD2. Trimming at V came to 6 bases and at J to 7 bases, leaving 3 bases not matched to a gene. The germline V gene encodes CDR1 SGHTA and CDR2 FQGNSA. This CDR3 region has 12 residues. Here the CDR3 DNA reads TGTGCCAGCAGGGGAGGGGTGAATGAGCAGTTCTTC. Its protein product is CASRGGVNEQFF.

The V and J genes are TRBV6-2 or TRBV6-3 and TRBJ2-5; TRBD1 matches at 9 bases. Germline V CDR1 and CDR2: MNHEY, SVGEGT. The length of the CDR3 is 13 residues. V was clipped by 5 bases and J by 5 bases; unmatched bases: 3. For the CDR3, the DNA is TGTGCCAGCAGTAAACAGGGGGCGGAGACCCAGTACTTC. The encoded protein is CASSKQGAETQYF.

This chain connects TRBV27 to TRBJ2-2; 7 positions match TRBD2. Germline assignment: CDR1 MNHEY and CDR2 SMNVEV (reference sequence). The V segment lost 0 bases and the J segment 1 base; nucleotides outside the gene matches: 2. The CDR3 sequence is 16 residues long. The CDR3 bases are TGTGCCAGCAGTTTATCGAGCGGGGTGAACACCGGGGAGCTGTTTTTT. This codes for CASSLSSGVNTGELFF.

The genes are TRBV6-5 and TRBJ2-7; tentatively, D is TRBD2 (6 bases). V gave up 2 bases and J gave up 2 bases, with 13 bases separating them. The V gene's germline CDR1 is MNHEY and CDR2 SVGAGI. This CDR3 comprises 15 residues. In nucleotides, the CDR3 is TGTGCCAGCAGTTACGGCCGCGGGGTAACCTACGAGCAGTACTTC. Translated, it gives CASSYGRGVTYEQYF.

The rearrangement links TRBV3-1 (or the pseudogene TRBV3-2) to TRBJ1-5; D unresolved. Trimming shortened V by 3 bases and J by 4 bases, and 7 bases separated the two germline ends. Germline V gene sequence: CDR1 LGHDT, CDR2 YNNKEL (reference sequence). This CDR3 spans 13 amino acids. The DNA for the CDR3 is TGTGCCAGCAGCCACACTAGGAATCAGCCCCAGCATTTT. Its protein is CASSHTRNQPQHF.

This chain joins TRBV5-1 and TRBJ1-4, with TRBD1 matching over 7 bases. The V gene end was trimmed by 4 bases and the J gene end by 5 bases; junction bases not matched to a gene: 5. CDR1 and CDR2 from the germline V gene are SGHRS and YFSETQ. This CDR3 has 14 amino acids. The DNA for the CDR3 is TGCGCCAGCAGCGATCGGACAGGCAATGAAAAACTGTTTTTT. This codes for CASSDRTGNEKLFF.

V gene TRBV27 combines with J gene TRBJ1-2, with D perhaps TRBD1 (6 bases). This CDR3 region has 16 residues. V lost 6 bases and J lost 8, with 25 bases in between. Germline lookup yields CDR1 MNHEY and CDR2 SMNVEV (reference sequence). CDR3 protein: CASSKRPRGRLDGYTF. In nucleotides, the CDR3 is TGTGCCAGCAGCAAAAGACCAAGGGGGAGGCTGGACGGCTACACCTTC.

CDR3 amino acids: CAISPGGQPQHF. CDR3 sequence (DNA): TGTGCCATCAGCCCCGGTGGTCAGCCCCAGCATTTT. J is TRBJ1-5 and V is TRBV10-3; no reliable D call. This CDR3 comprises 12 residues. The germline V and J ends were trimmed by 6 bases and 6 bases, with 9 bases remaining between them. Germline V lookup: CDR1 ENHRY, CDR2 SYGVKD.

This chain connects TRBV10-3 to TRBJ2-3, with D perhaps TRBD1 (6 bases). The V end lost 4 bases, the J end lost 5 bases, and 16 bases lay between the germline ends. CDR3 length equals 15 residues. Germline assignment: CDR1 ENHRY and CDR2 SYGVKD. CDR3 DNA: TGTGCCATCAGTGGGGGGCGCAGGTTCGGAGATACGCAGTATTTT. This codes for CAISGGRRFGDTQYF.

This clone was seen at least ten times. The V call is TRBV18, the J call TRBJ1-2; tentatively, D is TRBD1 (6 bases). V dropped 1 base and J dropped 6 bases, with 12 bases sitting between them. Germline CDR1 KGHSH, CDR2 LQKENI. There are 14 residues in the CDR3. Written as DNA, the CDR3 is TGTGCCAGCTCACCACTCCAGGGGATCGATGGCTACACCTTC. Translated: CASSPLQGIDGYTF.

The chain carries TRBV2 and TRBJ2-7; D ambiguous. The ends were cut back, 0 bases at V and 10 bases at J, with 10 bases in the middle. Germline V gene sequence: CDR1 SNHLY, CDR2 FYNNEI. The CDR3 runs 12 residues. This CDR3 is CASSEARLAQYF. In DNA form, the CDR3 reads TGTGCCAGCAGTGAAGCTAGACTCGCTCAGTACTTC.

V is TRBV7-8 and J is TRBJ2-2, with 10 bases identical to TRBD2. CDR3 length: 16 residues. The ends lost 3 bases at V and 8 bases at J; junction bases unmatched: 9. Germline loops: CDR1 SGHVS, CDR2 FQNEAQ. The CDR3 DNA is TGTGCCAGCAGCTTCGTGGTGCTAGCGGGAGATGGGGAGCTGTTTTTT. This codes for CASSFVVLAGDGELFF.

This chain joins TRBV2 and TRBJ1-1, with TRBD1 as a possible D gene (5 bases). The CDR3 is 15 amino acids. Germline CDR1 SNHLY, CDR2 FYNNEI. Trimming took 3 bases from V and 1 from J, leaving 12 bases between them. The CDR3 bases are TGTGCCAGCAGTGAGTGGGGGGGGACGAACACTGAAGCTTTCTTT. Its protein product is CASSEWGGTNTEAFF.

In the case of this clone: A much larger clone lies one base from this, so it may be a read error. The chain employs TRBV7-9 and TRBJ2-3; the D gene is possibly TRBD1 (5 bases). Deletions cut 10 bases from V and 2 bases from J, with 19 bases between. This CDR3 is 15 amino acids long. Looked up from germline, CDR1 is SEHNR and CDR2 is FQNEAQ (reference sequence). The DNA of the CDR3 is TGTGCCAACACCGCAGGCACAGGTCACACAGATACGCAGTATTTT. This gives the protein CANTAGTGHTDTQYF.

This clone was counted between two and nine times. Written as DNA, the CDR3 is TGTGCCAGCAGTTCCGAAGACAGCCCTAATTCACCCCTCCACTTT. It specifies CASSSEDSPNSPLHF. The chain carries TRBV27 and TRBJ1-6, with D possibly matching TRBD1 (5 bases). The CDR3 has 15 residues. V was pared by 4 bases and J by 6 bases, with 13 bases between. Germline assignment: CDR1 MNHEY and CDR2 SMNVEV (reference sequence).

V gene TRBV27 combines with J gene TRBJ1-5; D is unresolved. CDR3 length: 16 amino acids. Trimming left V 4 bases short and J 0 bases short, with 13 bases between. Germline values: CDR1 MNHEY, CDR2 SMNVEV (reference sequence). This chain's CDR3 is CASSSWNGYSNQPQHF. The CDR3 DNA is TGTGCCAGCAGTTCATGGAATGGGTATAGCAATCAGCCCCAGCATTTT.

V gene TRBV7-2 combines with J gene TRBJ2-7, with TRBD1 matching 8 bases. Germline CDR1 SGHTA, CDR2 FQGNSA. V was pared by 6 bases and J by 6 bases, with 13 bases of the junction left unmatched. This CDR3 is built from 15 residues. The CDR3, as DNA: TGTGCCAGCAGTCTCAGACAGGGGACGTGGGGCGAGCAGTACTTC. Amino acid sequence: CASSLRQGTWGEQYF.

The chain is built from TRBV10-3 and TRBJ2-1; the D is unclear. The CDR3 is 11 residues long. Per the germline V gene, CDR1 is ENHRY and CDR2 is SYGVKD. Trimming shortened V by 7 bases and J by 9 bases, and 10 bases separated the two germline ends. The CDR3 region is CAIKGQTEQFF. In nucleotides, the CDR3 is TGTGCCATCAAAGGGCAAACTGAGCAGTTCTTC.